The present TCR beta chain was sequenced within a study of human T cells and chemical hapten exposure. Background on the study: Donors were sensitized with 2% DPC on the upper inner arm.

The time point is: pre-sensitization, week 0. Treatment here: therapeutic diphenylcyclopropenone sensitization with weekly scalp DPC. The table lists this clonotype with a few counts. MiXCR was run by TCRdb on the RACE reads, yielding one entry per CDR3 protein. The table shows roughly 50,000 distinct CDR3 sequences, with approximately 9.9% occurring only once. V was cut by 3 bases and J by 7 bases, with 19 bases left in between. CDR1 and CDR2 from the germline V gene are LGHNA and YSLEER. The CDR3 covers 16 residues. The sequencing used whole blood, collected in connection with sensitization to the hapten diphenylcyclopropenone (DPC). V and J are TRBV4-3 and TRBJ2-4; maybe TRBD2 (6 bases). This clonotype was sampled from a man in his forties with alopecia areata. Some clones in this sample may be carry-over from other donors' samples. CDR3 coding DNA: TGCGCCAGCAGCCATGGCAGGGATAGCGGCCGGAACATTCAGTACTTC. This gives the protein CASSHGRDSGRNIQYF.